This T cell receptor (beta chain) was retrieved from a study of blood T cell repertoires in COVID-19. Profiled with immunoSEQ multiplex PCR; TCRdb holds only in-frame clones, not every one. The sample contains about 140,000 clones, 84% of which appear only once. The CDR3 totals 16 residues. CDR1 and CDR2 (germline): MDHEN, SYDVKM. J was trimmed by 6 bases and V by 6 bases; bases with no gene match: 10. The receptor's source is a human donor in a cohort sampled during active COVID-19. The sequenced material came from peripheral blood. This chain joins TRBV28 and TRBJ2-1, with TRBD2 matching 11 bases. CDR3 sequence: CASRKASGRLLNEQFF. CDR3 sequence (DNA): TGTGCCAGCAGAAAGGCTAGCGGGAGGTTACTCAATGAGCAGTTCTTC.